A selection of T cell receptor beta chains follows, all from one sample in a study of vaccination and CD4 T cells after COVID-19. MiXCR, applied by TCRdb to the PCR reads, yields one record per CDR3 protein. The sample contains approximately 12,000 distinct CDR3 sequences, approximately 52% of which appear only once. No cognate antigen is known for these TCRs. Sequences were obtained from CD4+ T cells from blood, cultured in vitro. Every receptor here comes from a human donor who had recovered from COVID-19. Both conserved end residues are part of each CDR3. The D gene is left open where the match is weak. A row's size may be missing; if present it is once, few, many or a size class.

CDR3nt: TGTGCCAGCAGGGAGCGGGATAGGGATGAGCAGTTCTTC
CDR3aa: CASRERDRDEQFF
j_gene: TRBJ2-1
abundance: NA
d_gene: TRBD2
v_gene: TRBV6-2/TRBV6-3

CDR3nt: TGCAGTGCTAGGGACGCATCTAGCACAGATACGCAGTATTTT
CDR3aa: CSARDASSTDTQYF
j_gene: TRBJ2-3
abundance: few
d_gene: NA
v_gene: TRBV20-1

CDR3nt: TGTGCCAGCAGTCTAGGACAGGGGGCAAACTATGGCTACACCTTC
CDR3aa: CASSLGQGANYGYTF
j_gene: TRBJ1-2
abundance: NA
d_gene: TRBD1
v_gene: TRBV27

CDR3nt: TGTGCCAGCAGCTTGATACATCTGGATGGCTACACCTTC
CDR3aa: CASSLIHLDGYTF
j_gene: TRBJ1-2
abundance: NA
d_gene: NA
v_gene: TRBV3-1

CDR3nt: TGTGCCAGCTCACCAATTAGTCGGGGACAGGGGGAGACCCAGTACTTC
CDR3aa: CASSPISRGQGETQYF
j_gene: TRBJ2-5
abundance: few
d_gene: TRBD1
v_gene: TRBV18

CDR3nt: TGTGCCAGCAGCTTGTGGGGGGGCCGCAATCAGCCCCAGCATTTT
CDR3aa: CASSLWGGRNQPQHF
j_gene: TRBJ1-5
abundance: few
d_gene: NA
v_gene: TRBV5-4

CDR3nt: TGTGCCAGTACCAACGGCTTTTACCTGGTTGGTGATAGCAATCAGCCCCAGCATTTT
CDR3aa: CASTNGFYLVGDSNQPQHF
j_gene: TRBJ1-5
abundance: NA
d_gene: NA
v_gene: TRBV19

CDR3nt: TGTGCCAGCAGTTTCGACTTATCGGAGCAGTACTTC
CDR3aa: CASSFDLSEQYF
j_gene: TRBJ2-7
abundance: NA
d_gene: NA
v_gene: TRBV28

CDR3nt: TGCAGTGCTAGAGGGGGGGCGGGGGCTAATTCACCCCTCCACTTT
CDR3aa: CSARGGAGANSPLHF
j_gene: TRBJ1-6
abundance: NA
d_gene: NA
v_gene: TRBV20-1

CDR3nt: TGTGCCAGCAGTGACTCGGACTACAATGAGCAGTTCTTC
CDR3aa: CASSDSDYNEQFF
j_gene: TRBJ2-1
abundance: few
d_gene: NA
v_gene: TRBV6-4

CDR3nt: TGTGCCATCCCCTCGAAACAGAACACCGGGGAGCTGTTTTTT
CDR3aa: CAIPSKQNTGELFF
j_gene: TRBJ2-2
abundance: few
d_gene: NA
v_gene: TRBV28

CDR3nt: TGTGCCAGCAGCTTGGTCTTCCAAGAGACCCAGTACTTC
CDR3aa: CASSLVFQETQYF
j_gene: TRBJ2-5
abundance: few
d_gene: NA
v_gene: TRBV7-2

CDR3nt: TGTGCCAGCAGTGTATATGGAGATACGCAGTATTTT
CDR3aa: CASSVYGDTQYF
j_gene: TRBJ2-3
abundance: few
d_gene: NA
v_gene: TRBV2

CDR3nt: TGTGCCAGCAGCTTAGACAGGGAGACCCAGTACTTC
CDR3aa: CASSLDRETQYF
j_gene: TRBJ2-5
abundance: NA
d_gene: NA
v_gene: TRBV7-2

CDR3nt: TGTGCCTGGAGTGTAAAAGAATGGTGGGGAGACCAGCCCCAGCGTTTT
CDR3aa: CAWSVKEWWGDQPQRF
j_gene: TRBJ1-5
abundance: NA
d_gene: NA
v_gene: TRBV30

CDR3nt: TGTGCCAGTGTAAACAGGGTAGCCGGGGAGCTGTTTTTT
CDR3aa: CASVNRVAGELFF
j_gene: TRBJ2-2
abundance: NA
d_gene: NA
v_gene: TRBV28

CDR3nt: TGTGCCAGCAGGGCCGGGACCCAAAAAGAGACCCAGTACTTC
CDR3aa: CASRAGTQKETQYF
j_gene: TRBJ2-5
abundance: NA
d_gene: NA
v_gene: TRBV2

CDR3nt: TGCAGTGCTAGAGATTGGGAGACAGGCTTCGTCGGTTATGGCTACACCTTC
CDR3aa: CSARDWETGFVGYGYTF
j_gene: TRBJ1-2
abundance: once
d_gene: NA
v_gene: TRBV20-1

CDR3nt: TGTGCCAGCAGAGGGAGGGGGGGCACAGATACGCAGTATTTT
CDR3aa: CASRGRGGTDTQYF
j_gene: TRBJ2-3
abundance: NA
d_gene: NA
v_gene: TRBV2

CDR3nt: TGTGCCAGCAGGGCTGATCCAGGCAGGGGAGCCGGGGAGCTGTTTTTT
CDR3aa: CASRADPGRGAGELFF
j_gene: TRBJ2-2
abundance: NA
d_gene: NA
v_gene: TRBV7-9

CDR3nt: TGTGCCAGCAGTTACCCGAGATATGGTTCACCCCTCCACTTT
CDR3aa: CASSYPRYGSPLHF
j_gene: TRBJ1-6
abundance: few
d_gene: NA
v_gene: TRBV6-2/TRBV6-3